The 10 T cell receptor beta chains in this list originate from one sample, sequenced in a study of T cell changes during pregnancy in multiple sclerosis. Measured with immunoSEQ multiplex PCR; TCRdb has only the in-frame clones, and not every one. The repertoire consists of tens of thousands of clones, with 91% occurring once and the leading ten covering 1.5% to 2%. Sequenced here: peripheral blood, sampled after pregnancy. These receptors all stem from a female donor in good health, enrolled as a control in a pregnancy study.

The V and J genes are TRBV27 and TRBJ1-2, with a weak D call TRBD1 (6 bases). The CDR3 runs 11 residues. Trimming cost V 6 bases and J 7 bases, with 9 bases left between them. Germline V lookup: CDR1 MNHEY, CDR2 SMNVEV (reference sequence). Here the CDR3 DNA reads TGTGCCAGCAGGGGGGCGATTGGCTACACCTTC. Translation gives CASRGAIGYTF.

This chain joins TRBV7-3 and TRBJ2-3, with 8 bases lining up with TRBD2. Germline CDR1 SGHTA, CDR2 FQGTGA. This CDR3 comprises 15 residues. V was clipped by 3 bases and J by 6 bases; unmatched bases: 8. The DNA of the CDR3 is TGTGCCAGCAGCTTGGGCCGGGGGGGCGCGGATACGCAGTATTTT. Protein product: CASSLGRGGADTQYF.

Regarding this clone: The sample contains more than one DNA sequence encoding this CDR3. The chain has TRBV10-3 and TRBJ1-5; no definite D call. CDR3 length equals 12 residues. CDR1 is ENHRY, CDR2 SYGVKD, per germline. The V end was cut by 2 bases, the J end by 7 bases, with 6 bases between. The CDR3 protein is CAISEGGQPQHF. The DNA of the CDR3 is TGTGCCATCAGTGAGGGAGGCCAGCCCCAGCATTTT.

The V call is TRBV6-5, the J call TRBJ1-3, with D uncertain. V was pared by 2 bases and J by 1 base, with 6 bases between. This CDR3 has 14 residues. Germline CDR1 reads MNHEY; CDR2 reads SVGAGI. The CDR3 protein is CASSYGPSGNTIYF. CDR3 DNA sequence: TGTGCCAGCAGTTACGGGCCATCTGGAAACACCATATATTTT.

V is TRBV6-5 and J is TRBJ2-3, with TRBD1 matching over 8 bases. The V gene end was trimmed by 4 bases and the J gene end by 1 base; junction bases not matched to a gene: 4. CDR1 is MNHEY and CDR2 is SVGAGI in the germline V gene. CDR3 length: 15 residues. The CDR3 spells CASSSTGVGTDTQYF. In nucleotides, the CDR3 is TGTGCCAGCAGTTCGACAGGGGTGGGCACAGATACGCAGTATTTT.

This chain uses TRBV7-3 with TRBJ1-1, with 10 nucleotides matching TRBD1. The CDR3 spans 16 residues. CDR1 is SGHTA and CDR2 is FQGTGA in the germline V gene. Trimming cost V 5 bases and J 4 bases; bases outside gene matches: 10. Here the CDR3 reads CASSRSDRGRPTEAFF. CDR3 DNA: TGTGCCAGCAGCCGAAGCGACAGGGGGCGACCCACTGAAGCTTTCTTT.

This clone was observed a few times. V is TRBV5-1 and J is TRBJ2-7; the match to TRBD1 covers 8 bases. CDR1 and CDR2 from the germline V gene are SGHRS and YFSETQ. This CDR3 has 14 amino acids. Unmatched junction bases numbered 10, after V lost 7 bases and J lost 4 bases. The CDR3 sequence is CASASSGTGYEQYF. CDR3 DNA: TGCGCCAGCGCATCTTCCGGGACAGGATACGAGCAGTACTTC. The full variable domain, with the rest looked up from reference TRBV5-1 and TRBJ2-7, is KAGVTQTPRYLIKTRGQQVTLSCSPISGHRSVSWYQQTPGQGLQFLFEYFSETQRNKGNFPGRFSGRQFSNSRSEMNVSTLELGDSALYLCASASSGTGYEQYFGPGTRLTVT.

This clone appeared once. The gene calls are TRBV6-4 and TRBJ2-2, with 11 bases aligning to TRBD2. After removal of 6 bases from V and 6 bases from J, the junction contained 6 bases not matched to a gene. Germline CDR1 reads MRHNA; CDR2 reads SNTAGT. This CDR3 has 15 amino acids. In DNA, the CDR3 is TGTGCCAGCAGGCCAGGACTAGCGGGCCCCGGGGAGCTGTTTTTT. It codes for CASRPGLAGPGELFF.

J is TRBJ1-1 and V is TRBV7-9, with TRBD1 matching over 7 bases. The CDR3 sequence is 11 residues long. CDR1 SEHNR and CDR2 FQNEAQ come from the germline V gene (reference sequence). J lost 8 bases, V lost 5 bases, and 2 bases had no gene match. DNA for the CDR3: TGTGCCAGCAGCCTACAGGGGGAAGCTTTCTTT. It translates to CASSLQGEAFF.

This clone was recorded once. The rearrangement links TRBV5-5 to TRBJ1-4; TRBD1 aligns across 7 bases. CDR1 and CDR2 from the germline V gene are SGHKS and YYEKEE (reference sequence). This CDR3 has 14 residues. V shed 2 bases and J 8 bases; nucleotides not matched to a gene: 6. In nucleotides, the CDR3 is TGTGCCAGCAGCTTTCAGGGGGTAGAAGAAAAACTGTTTTTT. Translating it yields CASSFQGVEEKLFF.